The rows below give T cell receptor beta chains drawn from one sample of a study of T cells in Graves' hyperthyroidism and ophthalmopathy. TCRdb called the multiplex PCR reads again in MiXCR, with one record for every CDR3 protein. Of around 700,000 distinct CDR3 sequences listed, over 15% are singletons. Sequenced input: blood. All receptors derive from a woman aged 45 to 65 with Graves' hyperthyroidism that later progressed to Graves' ophthalmopathy. Each CDR3 is given with its conserved first and last residue. D genes are given only for firm matches. Clone sizes are given selectively: once, few, many, or a class where the clone is expanded.

length | size | J | D | V | CDR3 | DNA
14 | NA | TRBJ1-2 | TRBD1 | TRBV11-2 | CASSMRTGNYGYTF | TGTGCCAGCAGCATGAGGACAGGGAACTATGGCTACACCTTC
16 | many | TRBJ2-2 | TRBD2 | TRBV2 | CASRKGLADNTGELFF | TGTGCCAGCAGGAAGGGGCTAGCGGATAACACCGGGGAGCTGTTTTTT
16 | many | TRBJ2-5 | TRBD2 | TRBV11-2 | CASSVLFRGSQETQYF | TGTGCCAGCAGCGTACTCTTCCGCGGGAGCCAAGAGACCCAGTACTTC
16 | few | TRBJ1-6 | NA | TRBV6-1 | CASSYNPPADNSPLHF | TGTGCCAGCAGTTATAACCCACCCGCAGATAATTCACCCCTCCACTTT
13 | few | TRBJ2-5 | TRBD1 | TRBV11-3 | CASSNRGRETQYF | TGTGCCAGCAGCAACAGGGGAAGAGAGACCCAGTACTTC
17 | NA | TRBJ2-3 | TRBD2 | TRBV4-1 | CASSQTGLAGEADTQYF | TGCGCCAGCAGCCAAACGGGACTAGCGGGGGAGGCAGATACGCAGTATTTT
13 | few | TRBJ1-6 | NA | TRBV30 | CAWRIDRNSPLHF | TGTGCCTGGAGGATAGACAGAAATTCACCCCTCCACTTT
14 | many | TRBJ2-7 | NA | TRBV6-5 | CASSYSMRGDEQYF | TGTGCCAGCAGTTACTCGATGAGGGGAGACGAGCAGTACTTC
14 | many | TRBJ1-5 | NA | TRBV20-1 | CSALESVGNQPQHF | TGCAGTGCCCTTGAGAGCGTCGGGAATCAGCCCCAGCATTTT
15 | NA | TRBJ1-2 | TRBD1 | TRBV27 | CASSPGTGGLSGYTF | TGTGCCAGCAGTCCCGGGACAGGGGGCCTCAGTGGCTACACCTTC